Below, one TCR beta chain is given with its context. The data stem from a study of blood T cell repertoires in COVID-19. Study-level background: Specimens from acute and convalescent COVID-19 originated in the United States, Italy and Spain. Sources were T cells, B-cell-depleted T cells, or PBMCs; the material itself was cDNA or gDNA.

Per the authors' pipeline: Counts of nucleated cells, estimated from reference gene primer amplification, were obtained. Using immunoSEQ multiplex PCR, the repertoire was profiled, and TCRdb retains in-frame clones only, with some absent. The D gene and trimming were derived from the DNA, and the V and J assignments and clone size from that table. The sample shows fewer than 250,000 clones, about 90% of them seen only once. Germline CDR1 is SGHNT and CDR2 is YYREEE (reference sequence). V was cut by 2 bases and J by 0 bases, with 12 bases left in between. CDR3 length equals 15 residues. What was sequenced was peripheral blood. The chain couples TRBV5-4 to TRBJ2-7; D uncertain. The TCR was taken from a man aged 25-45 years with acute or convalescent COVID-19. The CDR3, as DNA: TGTGCCAGCAGCTTTGGGCAGTTGAGCTCCTACGAGCAGTACTTC. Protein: CASSFGQLSSYEQYF.